A single sample is the source of the 22 T cell receptor beta chains below, sequenced in a study of read filtering for tumor transcriptome and immune sequencing. Molecular barcoded adaptors covering alpha/delta and beta/gamma chains were used on about 0.4 ug RNA. Each CDR3 protein is one row after TCRdb ran MiXCR on the reads. The data show about 41,000 distinct CDR3 sequences, under 15% seen once. The specimen sequenced was a population of CD138-negative cells sorted from bone marrow. These receptors originate from a donor at least 40 years old with multiple myeloma.

In this sample, this clonotype turned up many times. The chain is built from TRBV27 and TRBJ2-7; 9 bases align to TRBD1. The V gene end was trimmed by 2 bases and the J gene end by 3 bases; junction bases not matched to a gene: 8. This CDR3 contains 16 residues. Germline V gives CDR1 MNHEY, CDR2 SMNVEV (reference sequence). As DNA, the CDR3 is TGTGCCAGCAGTTTAGGGACAGGGTCTGGGAACTACGAGCAGTACTTC. Translation: CASSLGTGSGNYEQYF.

About this clonotype itself: This CDR3 is missing its conserved last phenylalanine or tryptophan, likely due to a read error. The DNA is left out, because the CDR3 cannot be placed on it with certainty; the CDR3 is given as TCRdb lists it. This chain uses TRBV15 with TRBJ1-1; the DNA was not compared with TRBD1, the D call given in the table. From germline, CDR1 is LNHNV and CDR2 YYDKDF (reference sequence). The CDR3 length equals 17 residues, ends included. CDR3 sequence: CATSREGTGGSNTEASL.

The CDR3 sequence: CASSLGLAGGGTDTQYF. CDR3 bases: TGTGCCAGCAGTTTGGGACTAGCGGGAGGAGGCACAGATACGCAGTATTTT. This chain connects TRBV28 to TRBJ2-3, with TRBD2 matching 15 bases. The ends lost 3 bases at V and 1 base at J; junction bases unmatched: 2. Germline CDR1 reads MDHEN; CDR2 reads SYDVKM. The CDR3 is 17 amino acids.

The table lists this clonotype with many counts. The rearrangement uses TRBV11-2 and TRBJ2-3; D perhaps matches TRBD1 (6 bases). V was clipped by 5 bases and J by 4 bases, with 19 bases between them. The CDR3 totals 16 residues. Germline V gene data show CDR1 as SGHAT and CDR2 as FQNNGV. CDR3 amino acids: CASSNRDTVGSDTQYF. CDR3 bases: TGTGCCAGCAGCAACCGGGACACAGTAGGTTCAGATACGCAGTATTTT.

This clonotype has at least ten counts. The V gene is TRBV6-2 or TRBV6-3, the J gene TRBJ2-7; tentative D call: TRBD2 (5 bases). The CDR3 is 14 amino acids. Deletions cut 2 bases from V and 3 bases from J, with 11 bases between. Per germline, CDR1 MNHEY and CDR2 SVGEGT. The CDR3 nucleotides are TGTGCCAGCAGTTACAATCCCGGGATCTACGAGCAGTACTTC. It encodes CASSYNPGIYEQYF.

This clonotype was observed at least ten times. The gene calls are TRBV20-1 and TRBJ2-1; TRBD1 might be the D (6 bases). Trimming shortened V by 4 bases and J by 0 bases, and 13 bases separated the two germline ends. The CDR3 is made up of 15 amino acids. Germline assignment: CDR1 DFQATT and CDR2 SNEGSKA (reference sequence). The CDR3 spells CSATTGQSSYNEQFF. The CDR3 bases are TGCAGTGCTACTACAGGGCAGAGCTCCTACAATGAGCAGTTCTTC.

This clonotype has a handful of counts. A read error may explain this, as a much larger clone is one base away. It is likely a read error, because the conserved phenylalanine at the end of the CDR3 is missing. The V call is TRBV5-1, the J call TRBJ2-2, with TRBD1 identical over 11 bases. The CDR3 extends over 16 amino acids. Losses at the gene ends were 3 bases for V and 5 bases for J; bases not matched to a gene: 6. In germline, CDR1 is SGHRS, CDR2 YFSETQ. The CDR3 DNA follows: TGCGCCAGCAGCTCCAGGACAGGGGGCAATACCGGGGAGCTGTTTTCT. It specifies CASSSRTGGNTGELFS.

This clonotype turned up a few times. The V gene is TRBV7-9, the J gene TRBJ1-5; weak D call: TRBD1 (5 bases). CDR3 size: 13 residues. Trimming stripped 3 bases from V and 5 bases from J, with 8 bases between. Per the germline V gene, CDR1 is SEHNR and CDR2 is FQNEAQ (reference sequence). The CDR3 region has the DNA TGTGCCAGCAGCTTGGGGGGAGATCAGCCCCAGCATTTT. Translating it yields CASSLGGDQPQHF.

This clonotype was counted many times. The chain uses TRBV5-5 and TRBJ2-7; D tentatively reads TRBD1 or TRBD2 (7 bases each). The V and J ends lost 0 bases and 1 base respectively, with 14 bases between them. CDR1 is SGHKS, CDR2 YYEKEE, per germline (reference sequence). CDR3 length equals 16 residues. This CDR3 is CASSLAGTAGSYEQYF. The CDR3 DNA reads as TGTGCCAGCAGCTTGGCCGGGACAGCGGGGTCCTACGAGCAGTACTTC.

At least ten counts were recorded for this clonotype. The chain is built from TRBV12-3 or TRBV12-4 and TRBJ2-7, with TRBD2 identical over 9 bases. After removal of 2 bases from V and 2 bases from J, the junction contained 4 bases not matched to a gene. The CDR3 covers 15 residues. CDR3 in DNA: TGTGCCAGCAGTTTACGGCTAGCGGGGCCCTACGAGCAGTACTTC. Protein: CASSLRLAGPYEQYF.

This clonotype was seen many times. The chain combines TRBV27 with TRBJ2-5; 9 nucleotides line up with TRBD1. Germline CDR1 is MNHEY and CDR2 is SMNVEV (reference sequence). V lost 7 bases, J lost 4 bases, and 7 bases stayed unmatched. The CDR3 loop spans 14 amino acids. CDR3 bases: TGTGCCAGCAAACCACAGGGGGCGGGAGAGACCCAGTACTTC. Protein: CASKPQGAGETQYF.

Of note for this clonotype: At one of its ends the junction is not consistent with the germline gene, which may arise from a read error. V usage is TRBV10-1 and J usage is TRBJ2-3; TRBD2 aligns across 7 bases. The CDR3 is 18 residues long. The V gene's germline CDR1 is WNHNN and CDR2 SYGVQD (reference sequence). CDR3 sequence: CASGESIGGTVSTDTQYF. CDR3 nucleotides: TGCGCCAGCGGTGAGTCGATCGGGGGGACCGTAAGCACAGATACGCAGTATTTT.

The table lists this clonotype with many counts. The chain recombines TRBV5-1 with TRBJ2-1; 7 nucleotides align to TRBD2. Germline V CDR1 and CDR2: SGHRS, YFSETQ. The junction had 4 bases not matched to a gene; V was cut back by 0 bases and J by 1 base. The CDR3 loop spans 16 amino acids. The CDR3 loop is CASSLGRERSYNEQFF. The CDR3 nucleotides are TGCGCCAGCAGCTTGGGGCGGGAGCGATCCTACAATGAGCAGTTCTTC. The whole variable domain, remainder taken from reference TRBV5-1 and TRBJ2-1, is KAGVTQTPRYLIKTRGQQVTLSCSPISGHRSVSWYQQTPGQGLQFLFEYFSETQRNKGNFPGRFSGRQFSNSRSEMNVSTLELGDSALYLCASSLGRERSYNEQFFGPGTRLTVL.

This clonotype came up a few times. A far larger clone is just one base off, so this is likely a read error. The V gene is TRBV6-2 or TRBV6-3, the J gene TRBJ2-1, with D unclear. The germline CDR1 and CDR2 sequences are MNHEY and SVGEGT. The V end was cut by 5 bases, the J end by 0 bases, with 11 bases between. The CDR3 runs to 15 residues. CDR3 nucleotides: TGTGCCAGCAGTAACGCCGAAAGCTCCTACAATGAGCAGTTCTTC. Translation gives CASSNAESSYNEQFF.

Details on this clonotype: Just one base apart from a much larger clone, this may be a read error. The genes are TRBV6-1 and TRBJ1-5, with D hard to call. V was cut by 3 bases and J by 2 bases, with 11 bases left in between. Germline V lookup: CDR1 MNHNS, CDR2 SASEGT. The CDR3 runs 15 residues. Here the CDR3 reads CASSDYVEGNQPQHF. The CDR3 nucleotides read TGTGCCAGCAGTGACTATGTGGAAGGCAATCAGCCCCAGCATTTT.

Points on this clonotype: Being one base from a much bigger clone, this may be a read error. This chain connects TRBV20-1 to TRBJ2-5; 7 nucleotides agree with TRBD2. With 0 bases clipped from V and 4 bases from J, the junction kept 14 bases outside the gene matches. The CDR3 consists of 17 residues. Per the germline V gene, CDR1 is DFQATT and CDR2 is SNEGSKA (reference sequence). The CDR3 nucleotides are TGCAGTGCTAGAGATATGCTAGCGGAAGGTTGGAGAGAGACCCAGTACTTC. Its protein is CSARDMLAEGWRETQYF.

The table lists this clonotype with a few counts. A much larger clone lies one base from this, so it may be a read error. The V gene is TRBV24-1, the J gene TRBJ2-1; no reliable D call. Germline values: CDR1 KGHDR, CDR2 SFDVKD. The CDR3 length is 15 residues. With 2 bases removed from V and 7 bases from J, the gap between germline ends came to 14 bases. This CDR3 is CATSDSTSVGNEQFF. DNA of the CDR3: TGTGCCACCAGTGATTCGACATCGGTAGGAAATGAGCAGTTCTTC.

This clonotype was recorded a few times. V usage is TRBV6-2 or TRBV6-3 and J usage is TRBJ1-5; D is unclear. V lost 0 bases, J lost 0 bases, and 6 bases lay in between. This CDR3 is built from 15 residues. The germline CDR1 and CDR2 sequences are MNHEY and SVGEGT. The CDR3 loop reads CASSYSGYSNQPQHF. In DNA form, the CDR3 reads TGTGCCAGCAGTTACTCGGGTTATAGCAATCAGCCCCAGCATTTT.

There are many counts of this clonotype. V usage is TRBV7-9 and J usage is TRBJ1-1; D might be TRBD1 (6 bases). This CDR3 has 16 residues. The germline V gene encodes CDR1 SEHNR and CDR2 FQNEAQ (reference sequence). V was trimmed by 5 bases and J by 0 bases, leaving 16 bases between them. The CDR3 protein is CASSPRMDSMNTEAFF. The CDR3 bases are TGTGCCAGCAGCCCTCGGATGGACAGTATGAACACTGAAGCTTTCTTT.

Ten or more counts support this clonotype. The gene calls are TRBV5-1 and TRBJ1-4; D gene ambiguous. Trimming shortened V by 0 bases and J by 5 bases, and 11 bases separated the two germline ends. CDR1 is SGHRS and CDR2 is YFSETQ in the germline V gene. CDR3 size: 15 residues. DNA for the CDR3: TGCGCCAGCAGCTTGGAACCGTTAACGAATGAAAAACTGTTTTTT. It codes for CASSLEPLTNEKLFF.

This clonotype was counted ten times or more. The V gene is TRBV29-1, the J gene TRBJ1-1, with D possibly TRBD1 on 5 matching bases. This CDR3 contains 14 residues. V lost 5 bases and J lost 2, with 15 bases in between. CDR1 SQVTM and CDR2 ANQGSEA come from the germline V gene. In DNA form, the CDR3 reads TGCAGCGTTAGGGGCCAGACTTTTAACACTGAAGCTTTCTTT. Protein: CSVRGQTFNTEAFF.

The rearrangement links TRBV7-2 to TRBJ2-5, with TRBD1 as a possible D gene (6 bases). This CDR3 spans 14 amino acids. Germline lookup yields CDR1 SGHTA and CDR2 FQGNSA. Trimming took 2 bases from V and 5 from J, leaving 12 bases between them. The CDR3 bases are TGTGCCAGCAGCTTATTTGGGGGCGGGGAGACCCAGTACTTC. Its translation: CASSLFGGGETQYF.